Listed below are T cell receptor beta chains from one sample, sequenced in a study of blood T cell repertoires in COVID-19. Only in-frame clones appear in the TCRdb table, and some are missing; sequencing was by immunoSEQ multiplex PCR. This sample yields about 87,000 clones, of which more than 75% are seen a single time; around 5% belongs to the top ten. The source material was peripheral blood. The receptors shown here come from a man aged 35 to 55 with acute or convalescent COVID-19. Each CDR3 is given with its conserved first and last residue. A D gene is named only where the DNA matches it firmly. The listing skips clone size in some rows; elsewhere it reads once, few, many or a size class.

>-|TRBD2|TRBV7-2|TRBJ2-5|16
CASSPGSGGTRETQYF
TGTGCCAGCAGTCCCGGCAGCGGGGGGACCCGGGAGACCCAGTACTTC
>-|-|TRBV5-5|TRBJ1-5|15
CASSLGTALGQPQHF
TGTGCCAGCAGCTTGGGGACAGCCCTAGGGCAGCCCCAGCATTTT
>-|-|TRBV6-5|TRBJ2-1|14
CASWTKGGAGEQFF
TGTGCCAGCTGGACAAAGGGGGGGGCGGGTGAGCAGTTCTTC
>-|-|TRBV15|TRBJ1-5|15
CATTPTAYSNQPQHF
TGTGCCACCACTCCGACAGCTTATAGCAATCAGCCCCAGCATTTT
>-|-|TRBV7-3|TRBJ2-3|15
CASSSLGGVTDTQYF
TGTGCCAGCAGCTCCCTCGGGGGAGTCACAGATACGCAGTATTTT
>few|-|TRBV30|TRBJ1-3|18
CAWTRGGAERNSGNTIYF
TGTGCCTGGACGAGAGGTGGCGCAGAGAGAAACTCTGGAAACACCATATATTTT
>-|-|TRBV2|TRBJ1-5|15
CASSEAGGAFQPQHF
TGTGCCAGCAGTGAAGCGGGCGGGGCCTTTCAGCCCCAGCATTTT
>-|TRBD2|TRBV11-3|TRBJ2-1|15
CASSATSGSGNEQFF
TGTGCCAGCAGCGCGACTAGCGGGAGCGGCAATGAGCAGTTCTTC
>once|-|TRBV30|TRBJ1-2|13
CAWSSGAVNGYTF
TGTGCCTGGAGTAGCGGGGCAGTCAATGGCTACACCTTC
>-|TRBD1|TRBV13|TRBJ1-3|15
CASSVLQGAGNTIYF
TGTGCCAGCAGCGTATTACAGGGGGCTGGAAACACCATATATTTT
>-|-|TRBV4-2|TRBJ2-7|15
CASSQEVTDPYEQYF
TGTGCCAGCAGCCAAGAGGTGACAGACCCCTACGAGCAGTACTTC
>-|TRBD2|TRBV13|TRBJ2-3|17
CASSRRLAGDSTDTQYF
TGTGCCAGCAGCCGCCGACTAGCGGGGGATAGCACAGATACGCAGTATTTT
>-|-|TRBV9|TRBJ1-5|14
CASSSRDFSQPQHF
TGTGCCAGCAGCTCCCGGGACTTCAGTCAGCCCCAGCATTTT
>few|-|TRBV6-5|TRBJ1-5|13
CASRNSGNQPQHF
TGTGCCAGCAGGAATTCGGGCAATCAGCCCCAGCATTTT
>-|-|TRBV19|TRBJ1-6|18
CASSSNPRQSSYNSPLHF
TGTGCCAGTAGCTCCAACCCACGACAGAGCTCCTATAATTCACCCCTCCACTTT
>-|-|TRBV5-4|TRBJ1-2|14
CASSSGTPNYGYTF
TGTGCCAGCAGCTCCGGGACACCTAACTATGGCTACACCTTC
>-|-|TRBV7-2|TRBJ1-5|13
CASSSRGNQPQHF
TGTGCCAGCAGCTCCAGGGGCAATCAGCCCCAGCATTTT
>-|-|TRBV29-1|TRBJ2-1|14
CSVGGSPTYNEQFF
TGCAGCGTTGGGGGCAGTCCAACCTACAATGAGCAGTTCTTC
>-|-|TRBV4-2|TRBJ1-2|13
CASTRRGSDGYTF
TGTGCCAGCACCCGAAGGGGATCTGACGGCTACACCTTC
>-|TRBD2|TRBV7-9|TRBJ2-7|16
CASSRPGTSASYEQYF
TGTGCCAGCAGCCGTCCGGGGACTAGCGCGTCCTACGAGCAGTACTTC
>-|-|TRBV7-6|TRBJ2-7|11
CASGVLYEQYF
TGTGCCAGCGGAGTACTCTACGAGCAGTACTTC
>-|-|TRBV10-1|TRBJ2-7|14
CASSEYREGYEQYF
TGCGCCAGCAGTGAGTACAGGGAAGGCTACGAGCAGTACTTC
>once|-|TRBV19|TRBJ2-5|15
CASSKLRGAKETQYF
TGTGCCAGTAGTAAGCTACGGGGGGCGAAGGAGACCCAGTACTTC
>-|TRBD1|TRBV3-1/TRBV3-2|TRBJ1-1|15
CASSHRDRGRAEAFF
TGTGCCAGCAGCCACCGGGACAGGGGGCGAGCTGAAGCTTTCTTT
>-|-|TRBV19|TRBJ2-2|11
CASRWLGELFF
TGTGCCAGTAGATGGCTCGGGGAGCTGTTTTTT
>few|-|TRBV5-1|TRBJ1-3|16
CASSLGDSRSGNTIYF
TGCGCCAGCAGCTTAGGCGATTCCAGGTCTGGAAACACCATATATTTT
>-|-|TRBV7-8|TRBJ1-1|12
CASSRRPPEAFF
TGTGCCAGCAGCCGGAGGCCACCTGAAGCTTTCTTT
>-|TRBD1|TRBV18|TRBJ1-1|16
CASSPTGGSGNTEAFF
TGTGCCAGCTCGCCGACAGGGGGCAGTGGGAACACTGAAGCTTTCTTT
>-|TRBD1|TRBV19|TRBJ1-1|14
CASTPGQLNTEAFF
TGTGCCAGTACCCCGGGACAGCTGAACACTGAAGCTTTCTTT
>once|-|TRBV5-5|TRBJ1-5|15
CASSLGGQGHGPQHF
TGTGCCAGCAGCTTGGGTGGCCAGGGCCACGGGCCCCAGCATTTT
>-|TRBD1|TRBV29-1|TRBJ1-3|13
CSVKKGQVDTIYF
TGCAGCGTTAAGAAGGGACAGGTGGACACCATATATTTT
>-|-|TRBV7-7|TRBJ2-5|13
CASSLDQGETQYF
TGTGCCAGCAGCTTAGACCAGGGGGAGACCCAGTACTTC
>-|TRBD2|TRBV2|TRBJ2-3|14
CASSEAGGMDTQYF
TGTGCCAGCAGTGAGGCGGGGGGGATGGATACGCAGTATTTT
>-|TRBD2|TRBV14|TRBJ2-3|17
CASSQDAPAGYQDTQYF
TGTGCCAGCAGCCAAGATGCACCAGCGGGGTATCAAGATACGCAGTATTTT
>-|TRBD2|TRBV30|TRBJ2-5|17
CAWSVTRTSGSRGTQYF
TGTGCCTGGAGTGTAACCCGGACTAGCGGGAGCAGGGGGACCCAGTACTTC
>-|TRBD2|TRBV10-1|TRBJ2-1|17
CASSESLGLGASNEQFF
TGCGCCAGCAGTGAGTCTCTGGGACTAGGAGCTTCCAATGAGCAGTTCTTC
>-|-|TRBV5-6|TRBJ2-7|15
CASSLGQLSAYEQYF
TGTGCCAGCAGCTTGGGACAGCTTAGTGCCTACGAGCAGTACTTC
>-|-|TRBV11-2|TRBJ2-7|15
CASSLDPSEAYEQYF
TGTGCCAGCAGCTTAGATCCTAGCGAAGCCTACGAGCAGTACTTC
>-|-|TRBV5-1|TRBJ2-1|13
CASSFRVDNEQFF
TGCGCCAGCAGCTTCAGGGTTGACAATGAGCAGTTCTTC
>-|TRBD1|TRBV7-9|TRBJ2-2|16
CASSYQGAQGTGELFF
TGTGCCAGCAGCTACCAGGGGGCGCAAGGCACCGGGGAGCTGTTTTTT
>-|-|TRBV2|TRBJ1-5|14
CASSPTASNQPQHF
TGTGCCAGCAGCCCGACAGCCAGCAATCAGCCCCAGCATTTT
>-|-|TRBV5-6|TRBJ2-6|18
CASSLLVRGSSGANVLTF
TGTGCCAGCAGCTTGTTAGTCAGGGGAAGCTCTGGGGCCAACGTCCTGACTTTC
>-|TRBD2|TRBV9|TRBJ2-3|14
CASRPGGGTDTQYF
TGTGCCAGCAGGCCGGGGGGAGGCACAGATACGCAGTATTTT
>-|-|TRBV27|TRBJ2-3|12
CASSPTRGAQYF
TGTGCCAGCAGTCCGACCAGGGGAGCGCAGTATTTT
>-|-|TRBV7-3|TRBJ2-6|19
CASSPKSNRVNSGANVLTF
TGTGCCAGCAGCCCCAAATCCAACAGGGTTAACTCTGGGGCCAACGTCCTGACTTTC
>-|-|TRBV12-5|TRBJ1-1|11
CASGFRTEAFF
TGTGCTAGTGGTTTCAGGACTGAAGCTTTCTTT